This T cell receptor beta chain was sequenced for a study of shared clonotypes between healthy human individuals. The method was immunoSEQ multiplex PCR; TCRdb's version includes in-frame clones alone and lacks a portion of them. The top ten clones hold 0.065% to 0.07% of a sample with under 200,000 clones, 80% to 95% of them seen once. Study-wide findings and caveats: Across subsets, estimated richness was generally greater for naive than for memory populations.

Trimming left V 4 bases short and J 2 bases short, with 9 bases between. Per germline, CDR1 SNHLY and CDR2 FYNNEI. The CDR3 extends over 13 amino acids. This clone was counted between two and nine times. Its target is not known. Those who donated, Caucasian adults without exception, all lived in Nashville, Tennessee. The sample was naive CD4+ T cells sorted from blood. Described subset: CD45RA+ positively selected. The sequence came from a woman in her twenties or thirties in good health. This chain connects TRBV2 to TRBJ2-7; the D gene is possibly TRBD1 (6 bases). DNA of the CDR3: TGTGCCAGCAGTGGACAGGTCCCCTACGAGCAGTACTTC. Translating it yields CASSGQVPYEQYF.